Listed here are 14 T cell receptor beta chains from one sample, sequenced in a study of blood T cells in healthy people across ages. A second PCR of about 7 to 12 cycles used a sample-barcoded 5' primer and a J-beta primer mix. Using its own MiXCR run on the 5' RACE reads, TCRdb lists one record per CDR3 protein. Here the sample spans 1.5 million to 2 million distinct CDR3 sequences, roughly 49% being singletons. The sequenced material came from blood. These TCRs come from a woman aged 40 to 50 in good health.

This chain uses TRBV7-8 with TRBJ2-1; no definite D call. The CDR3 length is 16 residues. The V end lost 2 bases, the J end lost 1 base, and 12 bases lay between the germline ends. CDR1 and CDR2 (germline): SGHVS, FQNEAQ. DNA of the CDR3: TGTGCCAGCAGCTTATCAGGAAAAATATCCTACAATGAGCAGTTCTTC. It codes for CASSLSGKISYNEQFF.

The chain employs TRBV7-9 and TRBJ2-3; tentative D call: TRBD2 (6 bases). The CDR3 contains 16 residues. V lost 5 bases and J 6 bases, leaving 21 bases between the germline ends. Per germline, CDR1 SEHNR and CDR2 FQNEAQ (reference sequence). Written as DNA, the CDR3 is TGTGCCAGCAGCCCGGTTCCGGGACTGCCCCCGGATACGCAGTATTTT. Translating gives CASSPVPGLPPDTQYF. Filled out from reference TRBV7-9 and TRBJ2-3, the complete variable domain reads DTGVSQNPRHKITKRGQNVTFRCDPISEHNRLYWYRQTLGQGPEFLTYFQNEAQLEKSRLLSDRFSAERPKGSFSTLEIQRTEQGDSAMYLCASSPVPGLPPDTQYFGPGTRLTVL.

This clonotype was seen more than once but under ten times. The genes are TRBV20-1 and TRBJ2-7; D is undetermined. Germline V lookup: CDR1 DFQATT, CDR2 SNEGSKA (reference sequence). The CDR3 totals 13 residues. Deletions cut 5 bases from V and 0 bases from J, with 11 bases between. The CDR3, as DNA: TGCAGTGCTCTAACGGAGATCTCCTACGAGCAGTACTTC. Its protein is CSALTEISYEQYF.

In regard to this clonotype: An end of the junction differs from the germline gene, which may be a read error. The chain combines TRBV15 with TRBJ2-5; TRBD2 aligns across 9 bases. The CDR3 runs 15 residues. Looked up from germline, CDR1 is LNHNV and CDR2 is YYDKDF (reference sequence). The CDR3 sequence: CAASIVSGGGETQYF. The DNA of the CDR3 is TGTGCCGCCAGCATTGTTAGCGGGGGCGGTGAGACCCAGTACTTC.

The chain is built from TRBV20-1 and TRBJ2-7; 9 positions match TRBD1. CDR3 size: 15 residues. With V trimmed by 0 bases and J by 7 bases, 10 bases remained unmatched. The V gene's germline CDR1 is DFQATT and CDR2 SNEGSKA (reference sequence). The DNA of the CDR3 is TGCAGTGCTAGAGAGATGGGACAGGGATCGTATGAGCAGTACTTC. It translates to CSAREMGQGSYEQYF.

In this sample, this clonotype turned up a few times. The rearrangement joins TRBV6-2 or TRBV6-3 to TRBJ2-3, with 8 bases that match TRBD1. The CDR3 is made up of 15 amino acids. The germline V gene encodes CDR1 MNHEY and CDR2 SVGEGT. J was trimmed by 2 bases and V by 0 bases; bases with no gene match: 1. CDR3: CASSYSQGATDTQYF. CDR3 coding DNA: TGTGCCAGCAGTTACTCTCAGGGGGCCACAGATACGCAGTATTTT.

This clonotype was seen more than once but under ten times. The CDR3 is CASSEYSDAGYEQYF. The CDR3 DNA follows: TGTGCCAGCAGTGAATATTCGGACGCCGGCTACGAGCAGTACTTC. The V gene is TRBV25-1, the J gene TRBJ2-7; the D is unclear. Looked up from germline, CDR1 is MGHDK and CDR2 is SYGVNS. Trimming removed 0 bases at V and 3 bases at J, with 12 bases between. The length of the CDR3 is 15 residues.

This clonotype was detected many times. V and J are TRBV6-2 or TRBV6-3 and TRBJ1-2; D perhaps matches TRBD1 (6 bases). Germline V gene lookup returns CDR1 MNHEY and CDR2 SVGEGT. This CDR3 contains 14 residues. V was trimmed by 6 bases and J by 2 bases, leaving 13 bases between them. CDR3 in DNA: TGTGCCAGCAGCCTCACTGGACAGAACTATGGCTACACCTTC. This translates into CASSLTGQNYGYTF.

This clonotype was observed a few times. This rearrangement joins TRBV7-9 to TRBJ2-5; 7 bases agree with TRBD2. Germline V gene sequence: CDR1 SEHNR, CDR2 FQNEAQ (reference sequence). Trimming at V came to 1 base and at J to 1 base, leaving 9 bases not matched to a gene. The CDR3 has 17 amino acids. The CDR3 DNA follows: TGTGCCAGCAGCTTAGGGGTTACCAGCGGGATCCAAGAGACCCAGTACTTC. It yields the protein CASSLGVTSGIQETQYF.

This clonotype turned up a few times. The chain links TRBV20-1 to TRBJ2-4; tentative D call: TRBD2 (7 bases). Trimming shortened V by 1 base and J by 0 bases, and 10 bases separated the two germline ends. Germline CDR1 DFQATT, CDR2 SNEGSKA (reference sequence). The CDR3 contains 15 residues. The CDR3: CSARGGGQAKNIQYF. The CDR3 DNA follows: TGCAGTGCTAGAGGCGGGGGACAAGCCAAAAACATTCAGTACTTC.

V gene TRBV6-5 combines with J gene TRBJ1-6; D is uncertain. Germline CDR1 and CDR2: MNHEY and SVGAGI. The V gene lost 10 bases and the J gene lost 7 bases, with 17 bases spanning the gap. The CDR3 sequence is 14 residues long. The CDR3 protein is CAIRSGYKNSPLHF. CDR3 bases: TGTGCCATTCGGTCGGGGTACAAAAATTCACCCCTCCACTTT.

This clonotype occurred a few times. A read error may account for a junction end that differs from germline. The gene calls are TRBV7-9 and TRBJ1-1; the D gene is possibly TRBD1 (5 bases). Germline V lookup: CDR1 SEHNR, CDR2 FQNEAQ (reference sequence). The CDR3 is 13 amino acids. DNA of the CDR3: TGCGCCAGCAGCTTCACAGGGAACACTGAAGCTTTCTTT. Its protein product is CASSFTGNTEAFF.

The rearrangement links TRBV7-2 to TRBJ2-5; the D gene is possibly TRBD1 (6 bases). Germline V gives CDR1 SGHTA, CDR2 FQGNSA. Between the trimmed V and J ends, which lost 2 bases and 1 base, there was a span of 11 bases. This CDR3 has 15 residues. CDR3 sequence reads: CASSLMIRGQETQYF. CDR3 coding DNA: TGTGCCAGCAGCTTAATGATCAGGGGCCAAGAGACCCAGTACTTC.

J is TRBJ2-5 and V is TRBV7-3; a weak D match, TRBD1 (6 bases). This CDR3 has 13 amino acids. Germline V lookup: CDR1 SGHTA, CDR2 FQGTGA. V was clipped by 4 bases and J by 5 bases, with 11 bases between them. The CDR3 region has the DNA TGTGCCAGCAGCTGGGGACATTTTGAGACCCAGTACTTC. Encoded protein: CASSWGHFETQYF.